This T cell receptor beta chain derives from a study of blood T cell repertoires in COVID-19. Turning to the study itself: The United States, Italy and Spain provided the acute and convalescent COVID-19 samples. Sources were T cells, B-cell-depleted T cells, or PBMCs; the material itself was cDNA or gDNA.

Original handling: Reference gene primer amplification gave estimated nucleated cell counts. Clones were read by immunoSEQ multiplex PCR, and TCRdb kept only the in-frame ones, dropping some. V and J calls plus clone size are reproduced from that table; the DNA served to infer D and trimming. The data show about 130,000 clones, with just under 85% seen just once and roughly 15% held by the top ten. The CDR3 has 15 amino acids. Looked up from germline, CDR1 is PRHDT and CDR2 is FYEKMQ (reference sequence). V lost 5 bases and J lost 0, with 11 bases in between. This sequence originates from a woman aged 50 to 65 with acute or convalescent COVID-19. The source material was peripheral blood. The chain carries TRBV13 and TRBJ2-1; no firm D call. In DNA, the CDR3 is TGTGCCAGCAGCGTCCGCATAGACTCCTACAATGAGCAGTTCTTC. Translation gives CASSVRIDSYNEQFF.